This paragraph covers one T cell receptor (beta chain) sequence. This sample is part of a study of blood T cell repertoires in COVID-19. Trimming took 7 bases from V and 8 from J, leaving 17 bases between them. Looked up from germline, CDR1 is SNHLY and CDR2 is FYNNEI. The CDR3 consists of 14 residues. Method: immunoSEQ multiplex PCR; TCRdb's copy keeps in-frame clones and lacks some. The sample holds roughly 150,000 clones, approximately 84% seen once. The chain is built from TRBV2 and TRBJ1-4; a weak D match, TRBD1 (5 bases). The sequenced sample consisted of peripheral blood. This clonotype was obtained from a woman aged 80 or older with COVID-19, enrolled during active disease. The CDR3 sequence: CASNPQASSEKLFF. CDR3 sequence (DNA): TGTGCCAGCAACCCACAGGCATCCAGCGAAAAACTGTTTTTT.